Following are 18 T cell receptor beta chains from one sample sequenced in a study of shared clonotypes between healthy human individuals. The assay was immunoSEQ multiplex PCR, and TCRdb's table has in-frame clones only and misses some. The profile covers roughly 2,000,000 clones, with roughly 95% appearing a single time and less than 2% taken by the ten largest. Terminally differentiated effector memory CD45RA+ cells were left out of the naive CD8 fraction, which was CD45RO-negative and positively selected for CCR7. The material sequenced was naive CD8+ T cells from PBMCs. Receptor source: a man between 18 and 29 years old in good health. Some clones in this sample may be carry-over from other donors' samples.

The rearrangement joins TRBV10-2 to TRBJ1-2; unclear D gene. This CDR3 contains 17 residues. V dropped 0 bases and J dropped 4 bases, with 18 bases sitting between them. Germline V gives CDR1 WSHSY, CDR2 SAAADI. The CDR3 DNA is TGCGCCAGCAGTGAGTCCCTTCTATCCGTTGGGCTCTATGGCTACACCTTC. Its translation is CASSESLLSVGLYGYTF.

The J gene is TRBJ2-7, the V gene TRBV7-9; D perhaps matches TRBD2 (5 bases). The length of the CDR3 is 10 residues. V was trimmed by 8 bases and J by 3 bases, leaving 5 bases between them. Per the germline V gene, CDR1 is SEHNR and CDR2 is FQNEAQ (reference sequence). CDR3 sequence reads: CASGGYEQYF. The DNA for the CDR3 is TGTGCCAGCGGAGGCTACGAGCAGTACTTC.

The J gene is TRBJ1-1, the V gene TRBV6-4, with 7 bases identical to TRBD1. The CDR3 sequence is 12 residues long. V lost 6 bases and J lost 13; bases outside the gene matches: 11. The germline CDR1 and CDR2 sequences are MRHNA and SNTAGT. The DNA of the CDR3 is TGTGCCAGCAGACCGGGGCAGGGGGAGGTTTTCTTT. This codes for CASRPGQGEVFF.

This rearrangement joins TRBV4-3 to TRBJ2-6; D is undetermined. The V gene's germline CDR1 is LGHNA and CDR2 YSLEER. This CDR3 region has 15 residues. With 3 bases removed from V and 4 bases from J, the gap between germline ends came to 10 bases. CDR3 bases: TGCGCCAGCAGCCATGGCCCCGGGGGGGCCAACGTCCTGACTTTC. This codes for CASSHGPGGANVLTF.

The rearrangement joins TRBV7-6 to TRBJ2-6; D not resolved. This CDR3 has 17 amino acids. Deletions cut 1 base from V and 0 bases from J, with 10 bases between. In germline, CDR1 is SGHVS, CDR2 FNYEAQ. The CDR3 protein is CASSLELPNSGANVLTF. The CDR3 coding sequence is TGTGCCAGCAGCTTAGAATTGCCGAACTCTGGGGCCAACGTCCTGACTTTC. Full variable domain (remainder filled in from reference TRBV7-6 and TRBJ2-6): GAGVSQSPRYKVTKRGQDVALRCDPISGHVSLYWYRQALGQGPEFLTYFNYEAQQDKSGLPNDRFSAERPEGSISTLTIQRTEQRDSAMYRCASSLELPNSGANVLTFGAGSRLTVL.

As to this clone: This CDR3 is also generated by other DNA sequences in the sample. DNA for the CDR3: TGTGCCAGCAGTGAAGCCCGACTAGCGGGAGGGCCGGGAAATGAGCAGTTCTTC. Translation: CASSEARLAGGPGNEQFF. The chain recombines TRBV6-1 with TRBJ2-1, with 14 bases aligning to TRBD2. The CDR3 has 18 amino acids. Germline-derived CDR1 and CDR2 are MNHNS and SASEGT. The V gene end was trimmed by 0 bases and the J gene end by 7 bases; junction bases not matched to a gene: 8.

The genes are TRBV5-4 and TRBJ2-1; D is undetermined. Germline values: CDR1 SGHNT, CDR2 YYREEE (reference sequence). The CDR3 contains 15 residues. V lost 0 bases, J lost 1 base, and 8 bases lay in between. The CDR3 reads CASSLGAPSYNEQFF. CDR3 nucleotides: TGTGCCAGCAGCTTGGGTGCCCCTTCCTACAATGAGCAGTTCTTC.

The gene calls are TRBV9 and TRBJ2-3, with D perhaps matching TRBD2 (5 bases). CDR1 is SGDLS, CDR2 YYNGEE, per germline. V dropped 2 bases and J dropped 0 bases, with 16 bases sitting between them. The CDR3 is made up of 17 amino acids. The CDR3 region is CASSVDQRTSSTDTQYF. For the CDR3, the DNA is TGTGCCAGCAGCGTGGACCAAAGGACTTCAAGCACAGATACGCAGTATTTT.

This sequence joins TRBV4-3 and TRBJ2-7, with 11 bases lining up with TRBD2. J lost 5 bases, V lost 3 bases, and 6 bases had no gene match. The germline gives CDR1 LGHNA, CDR2 YSLEER. This CDR3 has 15 amino acids. CDR3 sequence reads: CASSQLTSGTNEQYF. DNA of the CDR3: TGCGCCAGCAGCCAGCTGACTAGCGGGACGAACGAGCAGTACTTC.

The chain couples TRBV7-9 to TRBJ2-7, with 12 bases fitting TRBD1. Trimming took 4 bases from V and 7 from J; bases not matched to a gene: 8. The germline V gene has CDR1 SEHNR and CDR2 FQNEAQ (reference sequence). This CDR3 has 15 residues. The CDR3 nucleotides are TGTGCCAGCAGCTGGCCGGGACAGGGGGCGAGTGAGCAGTACTTC. Translating gives CASSWPGQGASEQYF. The variable domain in full, completed from reference TRBV7-9 and TRBJ2-7, reads DTGVSQNPRHKITKRGQNVTFRCDPISEHNRLYWYRQTLGQGPEFLTYFQNEAQLEKSRLLSDRFSAERPKGSFSTLEIQRTEQGDSAMYLCASSWPGQGASEQYFGPGTRLTVT.

V usage is TRBV19 and J usage is TRBJ2-7, with TRBD1 matching over 8 bases. The J segment lost 1 base and the V segment lost 0 bases, leaving 8 bases of the junction unmatched. The CDR3 runs to 17 residues. The germline V gene encodes CDR1 LNHDA and CDR2 SQIVND (reference sequence). The CDR3 region is CASSIDYGQGSSYEQYF. CDR3 nucleotide sequence: TGTGCCAGTAGTATAGATTACGGACAGGGATCGTCCTACGAGCAGTACTTC. The entire variable domain, with the rest obtained from reference TRBV19 and TRBJ2-7, is as follows: DGGITQSPKYLFRKEGQNVTLSCEQNLNHDAMYWYRQDPGQGLRLIYYSQIVNDFQKGDIAEGYSVSREKKESFPLTVTSAQKNPTAFYLCASSIDYGQGSSYEQYFGPGTRLTVT.

This clone was picked up one time. The gene calls are TRBV7-8 and TRBJ2-3; TRBD2 agrees at 8 bases. Germline CDR1 is SGHVS and CDR2 is FQNEAQ. With 1 base clipped from V and 2 bases from J, the junction kept 11 bases outside the gene matches. The CDR3 sequence is 18 residues long. CDR3 DNA sequence: TGTGCCAGCAGCTTAGGCCCTTCAGGAGCGGGAGTCACAGATACGCAGTATTTT. This sequence encodes CASSLGPSGAGVTDTQYF.

J is TRBJ2-1 and V is TRBV4-3, with 14 bases lining up with TRBD2. The V gene's germline CDR1 is LGHNA and CDR2 YSLEER. V lost 3 bases, J lost 9 bases, and 4 bases stayed unmatched. The CDR3 consists of 15 residues. The chain's CDR3 is CASSQGTSGSGEQFF. The CDR3 coding sequence is TGCGCCAGCAGCCAGGGGACTAGCGGGAGTGGTGAGCAGTTCTTC.

The rearrangement links TRBV27 to TRBJ2-3; D is undetermined. The length of the CDR3 is 16 residues. Trimming shortened V by 4 bases and J by 0 bases, and 14 bases separated the two germline ends. The V gene's germline CDR1 is MNHEY and CDR2 SMNVEV (reference sequence). DNA of the CDR3: TGTGCCAGCAGTTCCCCGGCAGTTTCAAGCACAGATACGCAGTATTTT. Translated: CASSSPAVSSTDTQYF.

The rearrangement joins TRBV2 to TRBJ2-1; 7 positions match TRBD2. The CDR3 runs to 18 residues. The J segment lost 5 bases and the V segment lost 1 base, leaving 14 bases of the junction unmatched. Germline loops: CDR1 SNHLY, CDR2 FYNNEI. The CDR3 is CASSEVGAASGPNNEQFF. The CDR3 nucleotides are TGTGCCAGCAGTGAAGTCGGGGCGGCTAGCGGCCCGAACAATGAGCAGTTCTTC. Full variable domain (missing parts from reference TRBV2 and TRBJ2-1): EPEVTQTPSHQVTQMGQEVILRCVPISNHLYFYWYRQILGQKVEFLVSFYNNEISEKSEIFDDQFSVERPDGSNFTLKIRSTKLEDSAMYFCASSEVGAASGPNNEQFFGPGTRLTVL.

The chain is built from TRBV6-6 and TRBJ2-3; D gene ambiguous. The germline CDR1 and CDR2 sequences are MNHNY and SVGAGI (reference sequence). The CDR3 covers 12 residues. V gave up 4 bases and J gave up 3 bases, with 5 bases separating them. CDR3 protein: CASSWETDTQYF. In DNA, the CDR3 is TGTGCCAGCAGTTGGGAAACAGATACGCAGTATTTT.

About this clone: Possible read error: a much larger clone is one base away. Within the sample, other DNA sequences also encode this same CDR3. This chain joins TRBV28 and TRBJ2-6; D call uncertain. Germline V gives CDR1 MDHEN, CDR2 SYDVKM. Deletions cut 3 bases from V and 4 bases from J, with 4 bases between. The CDR3 contains 13 residues. The DNA of the CDR3 is TGTGCCAGCAGTTTCTCCGGGGCCAACGTCCTGACTTTC. Protein sequence: CASSFSGANVLTF.

V is TRBV6-5 and J is TRBJ2-7; no clear D gene. V gave up 2 bases and J gave up 5 bases, with 13 bases separating them. Germline CDR1 is MNHEY and CDR2 is SVGAGI. The CDR3 totals 14 residues. The CDR3 nucleotides read TGTGCCAGCAGTTACCTTTCCGTAACCGACGAGCAGTACTTC. Its protein is CASSYLSVTDEQYF.